These T cell receptor beta chains were read from a single sample in a study of T cell repertoires in cytomegalovirus infection. MiXCR, applied by TCRdb to the reads, yields one record per CDR3 protein. The sample yields about 740,000 distinct CDR3 sequences, roughly 36% seen once. Sequences were obtained from PBMCs. All receptors come from a human donor in good health (CMV status not recorded). Some clones in this sample may be carry-over from other donors' samples. The conserved cysteine and the conserved F or W are not part of the CDR3 here. Fields, in order: V gene, CDR3 length, CDR3 protein.

V gene: TRBV29-1
CDR3 length: 10
CDR3 protein: SPWLATNEQF

V gene: TRBV6-1
CDR3 length: 15
CDR3 protein: ASSKGTGGESTDTQY

V gene: TRBV19
CDR3 length: 12
CDR3 protein: ASSISSGYNEQF

V gene: TRBV20-1
CDR3 length: 10
CDR3 protein: SARTRRGEQY

V gene: TRBV5-1
CDR3 length: 14
CDR3 protein: ASSTGQFATNEKLF

V gene: TRBV20-1
CDR3 length: 12
CDR3 protein: SAGLLTVYSPLH

V gene: TRBV4-1
CDR3 length: 18
CDR3 protein: ASSQDLGRSTDRAKNIQY

V gene: TRBV12-3/TRBV12-4
CDR3 length: 13
CDR3 protein: ASFSGLATNEKLF

V gene: TRBV28
CDR3 length: 13
CDR3 protein: ASTRLAGSQETQY

V gene: TRBV19
CDR3 length: 13
CDR3 protein: ASSIGGGPEDTQY

V gene: TRBV12-3/TRBV12-4
CDR3 length: 13
CDR3 protein: ASSWEGTEAHEQY

V gene: TRBV7-6
CDR3 length: 12
CDR3 protein: ASSFGTVTDTQY

V gene: TRBV6-2/TRBV6-3
CDR3 length: 16
CDR3 protein: ASSLGQGWSYSNQPQH

V gene: TRBV19
CDR3 length: 15
CDR3 protein: ASSPRTSGSSTDTQY

V gene: TRBV7-2
CDR3 length: 14
CDR3 protein: ASSLVVGQNNQPQH

V gene: TRBV7-6
CDR3 length: 14
CDR3 protein: ASSSSGTRRLNEQF

V gene: TRBV6-1
CDR3 length: 13
CDR3 protein: ASATRTGVHYEQY

V gene: TRBV23-1
CDR3 length: 16
CDR3 protein: ASSQPPGTPEGNTEAF

V gene: TRBV10-3
CDR3 length: 12
CDR3 protein: AISGLASNNEQF

V gene: TRBV6-1
CDR3 length: 16
CDR3 protein: ASSSWAGELLDTGELF

V gene: TRBV28
CDR3 length: 10
CDR3 protein: ASSWGDYGYT

V gene: TRBV28
CDR3 length: 12
CDR3 protein: ASSVFRGTQPQH

V gene: TRBV5-4
CDR3 length: 13
CDR3 protein: ASSLPPGQGTEQY

V gene: TRBV15
CDR3 length: 13
CDR3 protein: ATSRDRVVAYEQY

V gene: TRBV7-8
CDR3 length: 11
CDR3 protein: SRSVGLNTEAF

V gene: TRBV28
CDR3 length: 18
CDR3 protein: ASSLPGTHGRLGRADEQF

V gene: TRBV7-9
CDR3 length: 17
CDR3 protein: ASSLIRGQGWLANEKLF

V gene: TRBV4-1
CDR3 length: 14
CDR3 protein: ASSQATSGGRETQY

V gene: TRBV12-3/TRBV12-4
CDR3 length: 15
CDR3 protein: ASSSPEGGGPRHEAF

V gene: TRBV27
CDR3 length: 17
CDR3 protein: ASSFLSDRGRQYNSPLH

V gene: TRBV28
CDR3 length: 12
CDR3 protein: ASSPGTNDYEQY

V gene: TRBV7-2
CDR3 length: 12
CDR3 protein: ASSLSGRAYEQY

V gene: TRBV7-9
CDR3 length: 12
CDR3 protein: ASSLGGWLPEAF

V gene: TRBV7-9
CDR3 length: 12
CDR3 protein: ASSSETASYEQY

V gene: TRBV11-2
CDR3 length: 15
CDR3 protein: ASSRLGMELQADTQY

V gene: TRBV5-3
CDR3 length: 12
CDR3 protein: ASSFLPGQSNQY

V gene: TRBV15
CDR3 length: 13
CDR3 protein: ATSSPGTGNNEQF